One sample yielded the 31 T cell receptor beta chains listed below, sequenced in a study of immune evolution from preneoplasia to lung adenocarcinoma. Here immunoSEQ multiplex PCR was the method, and the copy in TCRdb shows in-frame clones only, minus some. The table shows under 6,500 clones, with roughly four fifths occurring only once. Sequencing used FFPE adjacent normal lung tissue. All receptors derive from a person in their 70s with lung adenocarcinoma.

The chain employs TRBV6-6 and TRBJ1-4; possibly TRBD1 for D (5 bases). V was clipped by 6 bases and J by 7 bases, with 15 bases between them. Germline V lookup: CDR1 MNHNY, CDR2 SVGAGI (reference sequence). CDR3 length: 14 residues. CDR3 sequence: CASSQGREGEKLFF. The CDR3, as DNA: TGTGCCAGCAGCCAGGGTCGGGAGGGTGAAAAACTGTTTTTT.

V usage is TRBV2 and J usage is TRBJ2-1; the match to TRBD1 covers 12 bases. The CDR3 extends over 17 amino acids. Germline V gene data show CDR1 as SNHLY and CDR2 as FYNNEI. V shed 5 bases and J 7 bases; nucleotides not matched to a gene: 12. The CDR3 DNA sequence: TGTGCCAGCAGTCGTCCGGGACAGGGGGCCTCTATTAATGAGCAGTTCTTC. Its translation: CASSRPGQGASINEQFF.

The chain carries TRBV11-1 and TRBJ2-2; TRBD1 is a possible D gene (6 bases). The V gene lost 8 bases and the J gene lost 4 bases, with 14 bases spanning the gap. This CDR3 is 14 amino acids long. Per germline, CDR1 SGHAT and CDR2 FQDESV (reference sequence). The CDR3 DNA reads as TGTGCCAGCGGTACCTGGGGGCTCACCGGGGAGCTGTTTTTT. Translated: CASGTWGLTGELFF.

This clone turned up a few times. This rearrangement joins TRBV9 to TRBJ1-3; weak D call: TRBD1 (6 bases). Germline CDR1 and CDR2: SGDLS and YYNGEE. The CDR3 spans 16 residues. Trimming left V 3 bases short and J 2 bases short, with 15 bases between. CDR3 loop: CASSAGGAFPGNTIYF. CDR3 in DNA: TGTGCCAGCAGCGCTGGGGGGGCGTTTCCTGGAAACACCATATATTTT.

This chain joins TRBV6-1 and TRBJ2-7, with D perhaps being TRBD1 or TRBD2 (6 bases each). The CDR3 has 14 residues. Germline CDR1 reads MNHNS; CDR2 reads SASEGT. Trimming removed 5 bases at V and 2 bases at J, with 13 bases between. CDR3 in DNA: TGTGCCAGCAGTCGGGGTGGGGGGCCCTACGAGCAGTACTTC. Amino acid sequence: CASSRGGGPYEQYF.

V usage is TRBV18 and J usage is TRBJ1-2; 8 positions match TRBD1. The trim removed 0 bases at V and 6 bases at J, leaving 0 bases unmatched. The CDR3 contains 13 residues. CDR1 KGHSH and CDR2 LQKENI come from the germline V gene. For the CDR3, the DNA is TGTGCCAGCTCACCACCACAGGGGGATGGCTACACCTTC. This encodes CASSPPQGDGYTF.

The rearrangement links TRBV5-1 to TRBJ2-3; the match to TRBD2 covers 11 bases. After removal of 2 bases from V and 6 bases from J, the junction contained 11 bases not matched to a gene. CDR1 is SGHRS and CDR2 is YFSETQ in the germline V gene. The length of the CDR3 is 17 residues. CDR3 DNA: TGCGCCAGCAGCTTCGCATATAGCGGGGGGGGAGAGGATACGCAGTATTTT. Protein sequence: CASSFAYSGGGEDTQYF.

This clone was seen a single time. The chain joins TRBV6-6 to TRBJ1-1; TRBD1 is a possible D gene (5 bases). The CDR3 length is 15 residues. V shed 5 bases and J shed 1 base, with 14 bases lying between them. Germline lookup yields CDR1 MNHNY and CDR2 SVGAGI (reference sequence). The CDR3 loop is CASSRGEISNTEAFF. CDR3 DNA: TGTGCCAGCAGTCGAGGGGAGATATCGAACACTGAAGCTTTCTTT.

The V call is TRBV9, the J call TRBJ1-1; the D is unclear. Trimming removed 0 bases at V and 2 bases at J, with 8 bases between. Germline assignment: CDR1 SGDLS and CDR2 YYNGEE. The length of the CDR3 is 14 residues. CDR3 DNA sequence: TGTGCCAGCAGCGTAGCGGATGTTAACACTGAAGCTTTCTTT. Residues: CASSVADVNTEAFF.

The CDR3 DNA is TGCGCCAGCAGGGACAGATACGAGCAGTACTTC. The encoded protein is CASRDRYEQYF. The chain joins TRBV10-2 to TRBJ2-7, with a tentative D call TRBD1 (6 bases). The germline CDR1 and CDR2 sequences are WSHSY and SAAADI. V gave up 6 bases and J gave up 4 bases, with 7 bases separating them. The CDR3 contains 11 residues.

The J gene is TRBJ2-2, the V gene TRBV4-1; D ambiguous. Germline loops: CDR1 MGHRA, CDR2 YSYEKL. This CDR3 has 14 amino acids. Trimming pared 3 bases from V and 5 bases from J, leaving 10 bases between. In nucleotides, the CDR3 is TGCGCCAGCAGCCATAACACAGCTACCGGGGAGCTGTTTTTT. Amino acids: CASSHNTATGELFF.

The rearrangement joins TRBV10-3 to TRBJ2-7; TRBD1 agrees at 7 bases. The CDR3 totals 14 residues. V was clipped by 6 bases and J by 4 bases; unmatched bases: 9. In germline, CDR1 is ENHRY, CDR2 SYGVKD. The CDR3 loop is CAISPTGFGYEQYF. CDR3 DNA sequence: TGTGCCATCAGCCCGACAGGGTTTGGGTACGAGCAGTACTTC.

The chain uses TRBV5-1 and TRBJ2-3; D gene ambiguous. The germline V and J ends were trimmed by 4 bases and 0 bases, with 12 bases remaining between them. The CDR3 sequence is 15 residues long. Germline CDR1 SGHRS, CDR2 YFSETQ. In DNA, the CDR3 is TGCGCCAGCAGCCTCCCCTTTTCTAGCACAGATACGCAGTATTTT. Translated: CASSLPFSSTDTQYF. The full variable domain, its missing parts supplied by reference TRBV5-1 and TRBJ2-3, is KAGVTQTPRYLIKTRGQQVTLSCSPISGHRSVSWYQQTPGQGLQFLFEYFSETQRNKGNFPGRFSGRQFSNSRSEMNVSTLELGDSALYLCASSLPFSSTDTQYFGPGTRLTVL.

This chain joins TRBV6-1 and TRBJ1-5, with D uncertain. V lost 5 bases, J lost 0 bases, and 8 bases lay in between. Germline lookup yields CDR1 MNHNS and CDR2 SASEGT. This CDR3 has 14 amino acids. The CDR3 region is CASSLWDSNQPQHF. DNA of the CDR3: TGTGCCAGCAGTTTGTGGGATAGCAATCAGCCCCAGCATTTT.

The chain combines TRBV29-1 with TRBJ2-3; 7 bases line up with TRBD2. The CDR3 loop spans 16 amino acids. V lost 0 bases to trimming and J lost 4 bases; unmatched junction nucleotides: 10. Per germline, CDR1 SQVTM and CDR2 ANQGSEA. CDR3 sequence (DNA): TGCAGCGTTGAAGACGTTGTGGGGGGAGGGGCAGATACGCAGTATTTT. Amino acid sequence: CSVEDVVGGGADTQYF.

J is TRBJ1-4 and V is TRBV21-1; TRBD1 is the table's D call, not checked against the DNA. TRBV21-1 represents a pseudogene. CDR3 length equals 12 residues. Here the CDR3 reads CATTGFEEKLFF. CDR3 bases: TGTGCCACCACAGGTTTCGAAGAAAAACTGTTTTTT.

This clone was seen only a few times. The rearrangement joins TRBV5-1 to TRBJ2-1; TRBD2 matches at 10 bases. This CDR3 is 14 amino acids long. The germline V gene encodes CDR1 SGHRS and CDR2 YFSETQ. V shed 2 bases, J shed 9 bases, and the junction held 5 bases outside the gene matches. The CDR3 here is CASSLSGGATEQFF. DNA for the CDR3: TGCGCCAGCAGCTTAAGCGGGGGGGCCACTGAGCAGTTCTTC.

This chain links TRBV5-1 with TRBJ2-3; TRBD1 matches at 10 bases. The V segment lost 2 bases and the J segment 4 bases; nucleotides outside the gene matches: 4. CDR3 length: 15 residues. Germline V gives CDR1 SGHRS, CDR2 YFSETQ. This CDR3 reads CASSFSGTGADTQYF. CDR3 nucleotides: TGCGCCAGCAGCTTTTCCGGGACAGGGGCAGATACGCAGTATTTT. Drawing the rest from reference TRBV5-1 and TRBJ2-3, the complete variable domain is KAGVTQTPRYLIKTRGQQVTLSCSPISGHRSVSWYQQTPGQGLQFLFEYFSETQRNKGNFPGRFSGRQFSNSRSEMNVSTLELGDSALYLCASSFSGTGADTQYFGPGTRLTVL.

In its sample, this clone was seen once. The V gene is TRBV28, the J gene TRBJ1-1; D perhaps matches TRBD1 (6 bases). Germline V gene sequence: CDR1 MDHEN, CDR2 SYDVKM. The CDR3 runs to 12 residues. Deletions cut 6 bases from V and 8 bases from J, with 13 bases between. CDR3 nucleotide sequence: TGTGCCAGCAGAACTCAGGGGATAGAAGCTTTCTTT. It yields the protein CASRTQGIEAFF.

This clone turned up a few times. The CDR3 loop is CASSPPRASEQFF. DNA of the CDR3: TGTGCCAGCAGTCCCCCGCGGGCGAGTGAGCAGTTCTTC. V usage is TRBV27 and J usage is TRBJ2-1; a weak D match, TRBD2 (5 bases). Between the trimmed V and J ends, which lost 5 bases and 9 bases, there was a span of 14 bases. Looked up from germline, CDR1 is MNHEY and CDR2 is SMNVEV (reference sequence). The CDR3 runs 13 residues.

The chain employs TRBV29-1 and TRBJ1-4; 9 bases align to TRBD1. The V gene's germline CDR1 is SQVTM and CDR2 ANQGSEA. V lost 6 bases to trimming and J lost 8 bases; unmatched junction nucleotides: 13. This CDR3 spans 15 amino acids. CDR3 sequence reads: CSVTGTGSGQEKLFF. As DNA, the CDR3 is TGCAGCGTCACCGGGACAGGGTCTGGGCAGGAAAAACTGTTTTTT.

The chain recombines TRBV9 with TRBJ2-7, with D unclear. CDR1 SGDLS and CDR2 YYNGEE come from the germline V gene. V was cut by 0 bases and J by 4 bases, with 11 bases left in between. This CDR3 spans 14 amino acids. The CDR3 bases are TGTGCCAGCAGCGTAGGAGACTGGCTGTACGAGCAGTACTTC. Encoded protein: CASSVGDWLYEQYF.

V and J are TRBV10-3 and TRBJ2-6, with D hard to call. The CDR3 extends over 16 amino acids. Trimming left V 2 bases short and J 4 bases short, with 12 bases between. In germline, CDR1 is ENHRY, CDR2 SYGVKD. The DNA of the CDR3 is TGTGCCATCAGTGAGGGCCAAAATCTCGGGGCCAACGTCCTGACTTTC. Amino acids: CAISEGQNLGANVLTF.

This sequence joins TRBV6-1 and TRBJ1-5; 8 positions agree with TRBD1. The germline CDR1 and CDR2 sequences are MNHNS and SASEGT. This CDR3 region has 15 residues. After removal of 6 bases from V and 6 bases from J, the junction contained 10 bases not matched to a gene. The CDR3 coding sequence is TGTGCCAGCAGGGCCCGTACAGGGGGGTTTCAGCCCCAGCATTTT. This translates into CASRARTGGFQPQHF.

The chain employs TRBV29-1 and TRBJ2-7; D possibly matches TRBD1 or TRBD2 (6 bases each). The CDR3 runs to 14 residues. Germline assignment: CDR1 SQVTM and CDR2 ANQGSEA. With 3 bases removed from V and 4 bases from J, the gap between germline ends came to 16 bases. As DNA, the CDR3 is TGCAGCGTTGATCCTTCGGGGGCAGGGTACGAGCAGTACTTC. Amino acids: CSVDPSGAGYEQYF.

The rearrangement uses TRBV6-6 and TRBJ2-3; TRBD2 might be the D (5 bases). V was pared by 2 bases and J by 6 bases, with 6 bases between. The CDR3 runs to 12 residues. CDR1 and CDR2 from the germline V gene are MNHNY and SVGAGI (reference sequence). In DNA, the CDR3 is TGTGCCAGCAGTTACCAGCGGGATACGCAGTATTTT. Translation gives CASSYQRDTQYF.

This chain connects TRBV11-2 to TRBJ2-3; D uncertain. The CDR3 runs to 12 residues. V lost 6 bases to trimming and J lost 6 bases, with 10 bases between them. CDR1 is SGHAT and CDR2 is FQNNGV in the germline V gene. CDR3 in DNA: TGTGCCAGCAGTTTCTTTGAGGATACGCAGTATTTT. Its protein is CASSFFEDTQYF.

This clone is large (0.1 to 1%) by share. The CDR3 DNA is TGTGCCTCACGGGACAGGGCGGAAACTGAAGCTTTCTTT. Its translation: CASRDRAETEAFF. The rearrangement joins TRBV2 to TRBJ1-1; 9 bases align to TRBD1. The CDR3 is 13 residues long. V shed 11 bases and J 5 bases; nucleotides not matched to a gene: 9. In germline, CDR1 is SNHLY, CDR2 FYNNEI.

The V and J genes are TRBV30 and TRBJ1-1; maybe TRBD1 (6 bases). This CDR3 has 11 amino acids. Germline loops: CDR1 GTSNPN, CDR2 SVGIG (reference sequence). V lost 0 bases, J lost 12 bases, and 11 bases lay in between. CDR3 bases: TGTGCCTGGAGTGTTTCAGGGGTAACTTTCTTT. Translated, it gives CAWSVSGVTFF. The full variable domain, rest sourced from reference TRBV30 and TRBJ1-1, is SQTIHQWPATLVQPVGSPLSLECTVEGTSNPNLYWYRQAAGRGLQLLFYSVGIGQISSEVPQNLSASRPQDRQFILSSKKLLLSDSGFYLCAWSVSGVTFFGQGTRLTVV.

The V and J genes are TRBV7-3 and TRBJ2-3; D remains ambiguous. In germline, CDR1 is SGHTA, CDR2 FQGTGA. This CDR3 comprises 13 residues. Between the trimmed V and J ends, which lost 3 bases and 3 bases, there was a span of 7 bases. The CDR3 spells CASSFGPTDTQYF. CDR3 coding DNA: TGTGCCAGCAGCTTCGGCCCTACAGATACGCAGTATTTT.

The chain couples TRBV28 to TRBJ1-1; D unresolved. The CDR3 covers 13 residues. Germline CDR1 MDHEN, CDR2 SYDVKM. V lost 1 base, J lost 8 bases, and 11 bases lay in between. CDR3 nucleotide sequence: TGTGCCAGCAGTTTATCGGCGGCTTTGGAAGCTTTCTTT. This codes for CASSLSAALEAFF.